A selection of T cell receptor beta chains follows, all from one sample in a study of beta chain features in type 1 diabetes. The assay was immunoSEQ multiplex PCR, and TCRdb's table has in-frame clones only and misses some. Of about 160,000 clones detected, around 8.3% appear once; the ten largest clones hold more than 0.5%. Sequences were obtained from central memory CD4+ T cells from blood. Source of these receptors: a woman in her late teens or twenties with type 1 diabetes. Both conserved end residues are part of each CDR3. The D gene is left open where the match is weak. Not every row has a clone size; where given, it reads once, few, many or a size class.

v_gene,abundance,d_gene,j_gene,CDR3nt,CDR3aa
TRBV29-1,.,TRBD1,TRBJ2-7,TGCAGCGTTGAGACCGGGACAGGGGGAAACGAGCAGTACTTC,CSVETGTGGNEQYF
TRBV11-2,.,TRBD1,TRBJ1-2,TGTGCCAGCAGCTCCGGGACAGGGAGGGCGGGGGGCTACACCTTC,CASSSGTGRAGGYTF
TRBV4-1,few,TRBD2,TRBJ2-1,TGCGCCAGCAGCCGGGGGAGCGGGGGGGTCAATGAGCAGTTCTTC,CASSRGSGGVNEQFF
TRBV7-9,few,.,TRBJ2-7,TGTGCCAGCAGCTTATCCCAACACGCAGGCTACGAGCAGTACTTC,CASSLSQHAGYEQYF
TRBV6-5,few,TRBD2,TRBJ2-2,TGTGCCAGCAGGACCAGCGGGACCAACACCGGGGAGCTGTTTTTT,CASRTSGTNTGELFF
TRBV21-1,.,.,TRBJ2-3,TGTGCCAGCAGCAAGACGAAACCGACTAAGCGTACAGATACGCAGTATTTT,CASSKTKPTKRTDTQYF
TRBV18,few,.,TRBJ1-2,TGTGCCAGCTCCCCGACGGAGACCTATGGCTACACCTTC,CASSPTETYGYTF
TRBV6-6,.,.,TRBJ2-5,TGTGCCAGCAGTTTCCAGTTACAAGAGACCCAGTACTTC,CASSFQLQETQYF
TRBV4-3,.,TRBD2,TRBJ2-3,TGCGCCAGCAGCCAAGATAACGCGGGGGGGAGCAATACGCAGTATTTT,CASSQDNAGGSNTQYF
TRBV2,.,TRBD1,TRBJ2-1,TGTGCCAGCAGGGAACAGGGGAGCTCCTACAATGAGCAGTTCTTC,CASREQGSSYNEQFF
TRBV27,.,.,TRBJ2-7,TGTGCCAGCAGTTTACGAGGCGGAAATTACGAGCAGTACTTC,CASSLRGGNYEQYF
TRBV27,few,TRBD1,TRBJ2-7,TGTGCCAGCAGTTCCCGAGGGGGCCCCTACGAGCAGTACTTC,CASSSRGGPYEQYF
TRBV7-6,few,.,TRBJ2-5,TGTGCCAGCAGCCCAGGGGGGCAGACCCAGTACTTC,CASSPGGQTQYF
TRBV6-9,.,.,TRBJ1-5,TGTGCCAGCAGTCGGATTGGACATTTAACTCAGCCCCAGCATTTT,CASSRIGHLTQPQHF
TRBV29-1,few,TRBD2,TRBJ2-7,TGCAGCGTTGGGGATAGCGGGTTCTACGAGCAGTACTTC,CSVGDSGFYEQYF
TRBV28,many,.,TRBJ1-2,TGTGCCAGCAGTTCCCCTGGGGCGACGAATTATGGCTACACCTTC,CASSSPGATNYGYTF
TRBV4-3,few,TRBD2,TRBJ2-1,TGCGCCAGCAGCCAAGTCCAGGGAGGGAGGTACAATGAGCAGTTCTTC,CASSQVQGGRYNEQFF
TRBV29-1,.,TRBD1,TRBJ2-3,TGCAGCGTACGACAGGGGATGACAGATACGCAGTATTTT,CSVRQGMTDTQYF
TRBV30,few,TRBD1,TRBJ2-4,TGTGCCTGGAGTCGATTTCTACAGGGGAAAAGTAGCATTCAGTACTTC,CAWSRFLQGKSSIQYF
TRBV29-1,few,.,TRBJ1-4,TGCAGCGTTGAAGGGGCGGGCCGAAAACTGTTTTTT,CSVEGAGRKLFF
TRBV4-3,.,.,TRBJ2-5,TGCGCCAGCAGCCAGGCCACAGGGAAAGAGACCCAGTACTTC,CASSQATGKETQYF
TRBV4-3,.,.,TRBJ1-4,TGCGCCAGCAGCCAAGATCGCGCAGGGCGGAGTGAAAAACTGTTTTTT,CASSQDRAGRSEKLFF
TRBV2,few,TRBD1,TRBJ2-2,TGTGCCAGCAGTCAGGGGGCGCTTGGGCCAGGCGGGGAGCTGTTTTTT,CASSQGALGPGGELFF
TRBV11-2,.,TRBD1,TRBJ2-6,TGTGCCAGCAGCTTCTCTCGGACAGGGTCGGCCGGGGCCAACGTCCTGACTTTC,CASSFSRTGSAGANVLTF
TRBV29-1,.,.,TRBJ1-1,TGCAGCGTGATGGACCCAGGGTCTGAAGCTTTCTTT,CSVMDPGSEAFF
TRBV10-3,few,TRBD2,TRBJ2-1,TGTGCCAGCAGGCTAGCGGGGGGGCCTTCCAATGAGCAGTTCTTC,CASRLAGGPSNEQFF
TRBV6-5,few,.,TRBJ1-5,TGTGCCAGCAGTTACTCGAATCAGGTTCAGCCCCAGCATTTT,CASSYSNQVQPQHF
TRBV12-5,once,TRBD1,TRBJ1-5,TGTGCTAGTGGTTATCAGACAGGGGAGAGGCCCCAGCATTTT,CASGYQTGERPQHF
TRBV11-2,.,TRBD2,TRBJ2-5,TGTGCTAGCACGCGGCGGGAGGGCCAACAAGAGACCCAGTACTTC,CASTRREGQQETQYF
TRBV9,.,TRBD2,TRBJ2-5,TGTGCCAGCGCCGGACTAGCGGAAGAGACCCAGTACTTC,CASAGLAEETQYF